The 20 T cell receptor beta chains in this list originate from one sample, sequenced in a study of beta chain features in type 1 diabetes. What was sequenced were expressed TCRB transcripts, since all of the isolated RNA had been reverse transcribed. TCRdb keeps only in-frame clones here, not all; method: immunoSEQ multiplex PCR. The sample shows roughly 310,000 clones, about 11% of them seen only once. Sequencing was carried out using naive CD4+ T cells from blood. The receptors were gathered from a woman under 40 in good health.

This clone has only a few counts. The chain couples TRBV23-1 to TRBJ2-7; TRBD2 might be the D (5 bases). TRBV23-1 is an ORF, with its function uncertain. The CDR3 is 14 amino acids. Trimming stripped 4 bases from V and 1 base from J, with 11 bases between. Written as DNA, the CDR3 is TGCGCCAGCAGTCCAAATGGACTGTCCTACGAGCAGTACTTC. Translation: CASSPNGLSYEQYF.

The chain carries TRBV4-2 and TRBJ2-3; D gene ambiguous. Trimming shortened V by 1 base and J by 2 bases, and 7 bases separated the two germline ends. CDR3 length equals 14 residues. Looked up from germline, CDR1 is LGHNA and CDR2 is YNFKEQ. CDR3 loop: CASSQGAATDTQYF. The CDR3 coding sequence is TGTGCCAGCAGCCAAGGGGCAGCCACAGATACGCAGTATTTT.

The chain couples TRBV6-5 to TRBJ2-7; TRBD2 aligns across 11 bases. J was trimmed by 6 bases and V by 6 bases; bases with no gene match: 7. CDR3 length equals 14 residues. Germline V gene sequence: CDR1 MNHEY, CDR2 SVGAGI. The CDR3 is CASRDSGRAGEQYF. CDR3 sequence (DNA): TGTGCCAGCAGGGATAGCGGGAGGGCAGGCGAGCAGTACTTC.

A word on this clone: An end of the junction does not agree with germline; a read error may underlie this. The rearrangement links TRBV29-1 to TRBJ1-5; D is unresolved. CDR1 SQVTM and CDR2 ANQGSEA come from the germline V gene. This CDR3 is built from 13 residues. The CDR3 reads CSVVSGSSQPQHF. The CDR3 DNA is TGCAGCGTTGTGTCGGGGAGCAGTCAGCCCCAGCATTTT.

This sequence joins TRBV7-3 and TRBJ2-1; possibly TRBD2 for D (6 bases). The CDR3 has 14 residues. CDR1 and CDR2 (germline): SGHTA, FQGTGA. The ends were cut back, 5 bases at V and 8 bases at J, with 16 bases in the middle. Written as DNA, the CDR3 is TGTGCCAGCAGCACGATTCGGGGCGGGGATGAGCAGTTCTTC. Protein: CASSTIRGGDEQFF.

The chain joins TRBV19 to TRBJ1-5; D not certain. V lost 3 bases and J lost 4, with 4 bases in between. Germline values: CDR1 LNHDA, CDR2 SQIVND (reference sequence). The CDR3 has 12 amino acids. For the CDR3, the DNA is TGTGCCAGTAGTATGCGGAATCAGCCCCAGCATTTT. Residues: CASSMRNQPQHF. The entire variable domain, with the rest obtained from reference TRBV19 and TRBJ1-5, is as follows: DGGITQSPKYLFRKEGQNVTLSCEQNLNHDAMYWYRQDPGQGLRLIYYSQIVNDFQKGDIAEGYSVSREKKESFPLTVTSAQKNPTAFYLCASSMRNQPQHFGDGTRLSIL.

This clone was seen a handful of times. The rearrangement links TRBV5-1 to TRBJ1-2, with 9 bases fitting TRBD1. Germline loops: CDR1 SGHRS, CDR2 YFSETQ. The CDR3 covers 14 residues. V lost 4 bases to trimming and J lost 7 bases; unmatched junction nucleotides: 8. The CDR3 bases are TGCGCCAGCAGCAAAGGACAGGGGACGAGTGGCTACACCTTC. Translation: CASSKGQGTSGYTF. The entire variable domain, with the rest obtained from reference TRBV5-1 and TRBJ1-2, is as follows: KAGVTQTPRYLIKTRGQQVTLSCSPISGHRSVSWYQQTPGQGLQFLFEYFSETQRNKGNFPGRFSGRQFSNSRSEMNVSTLELGDSALYLCASSKGQGTSGYTFGSGTRLTVV.

This clone appeared a few times. This chain uses TRBV7-2 with TRBJ1-4, with D perhaps matching TRBD1 (5 bases). The V gene lost 7 bases and the J gene lost 0 bases, with 18 bases spanning the gap. The CDR3 totals 17 residues. Per germline, CDR1 SGHTA and CDR2 FQGNSA. The CDR3 sequence is CASTQTGESSTNEKLFF. The DNA for the CDR3 is TGTGCCAGCACCCAGACGGGGGAGAGCTCAACTAATGAAAAACTGTTTTTT.

CDR3 residues: CASSQEEGGTGELFF. DNA of the CDR3: TGTGCCAGCAGCCAAGAGGAGGGTGGCACCGGGGAGCTGTTTTTT. The genes are TRBV4-2 and TRBJ2-2, with TRBD2 as a possible D gene (6 bases). Germline CDR1 LGHNA, CDR2 YNFKEQ. CDR3 size: 15 residues. V was clipped by 0 bases and J by 4 bases, with 9 bases between them.

The chain has TRBV6-1 and TRBJ2-3, with TRBD1 matching over 8 bases. CDR1 is MNHNS and CDR2 is SASEGT in the germline V gene. The CDR3 extends over 14 amino acids. V was clipped by 5 bases and J by 4 bases; unmatched bases: 5. The CDR3, as DNA: TGTGCCAGCAGTCAATTACAGGGGGCAGATACGCAGTATTTT. It codes for CASSQLQGADTQYF.

This clone was counted between two and nine times. This sequence joins TRBV7-2 and TRBJ2-7; perhaps TRBD2 as D (5 bases). The CDR3 extends over 13 amino acids. With 7 bases removed from V and 5 bases from J, the gap between germline ends came to 15 bases. Germline CDR1 reads SGHTA; CDR2 reads FQGNSA. The CDR3 nucleotides read TGTGCCAGCACCTACTCCCGAGGGAACGAGCAGTACTTC. Its protein is CASTYSRGNEQYF.

The chain joins TRBV27 to TRBJ1-1; no firm D call. Trimming took 3 bases from V and 0 from J, leaving 5 bases between them. CDR1 MNHEY and CDR2 SMNVEV come from the germline V gene (reference sequence). The CDR3 sequence is 13 residues long. CDR3 residues: CASSFVLNTEAFF. CDR3 DNA: TGTGCCAGCAGTTTTGTCTTGAACACTGAAGCTTTCTTT.

The genes are TRBV27 and TRBJ1-1; 7 nucleotides agree with TRBD1. Germline V gives CDR1 MNHEY, CDR2 SMNVEV (reference sequence). V dropped 7 bases and J dropped 0; count of bases not matched to a gene: 8. The CDR3 covers 15 residues. CDR3 sequence reads: CASILQGGLNTEAFF. The CDR3 bases are TGTGCCAGCATACTCCAGGGGGGTTTGAACACTGAAGCTTTCTTT.

This chain uses TRBV4-3 with TRBJ2-1; 9 positions match TRBD2. V shed 5 bases and J 6 bases; nucleotides not matched to a gene: 8. The CDR3 has 15 residues. The germline V gene encodes CDR1 LGHNA and CDR2 YSLEER. The CDR3 here is CASSSRLAVSNEQFF. The CDR3 coding sequence is TGCGCCAGCAGCTCACGACTAGCGGTCTCCAATGAGCAGTTCTTC.

There are a few counts of this clone. V and J are TRBV7-9 and TRBJ1-1, with 10 bases matching TRBD1. This CDR3 has 15 residues. Looked up from germline, CDR1 is SEHNR and CDR2 is FQNEAQ (reference sequence). V gave up 2 bases and J gave up 4 bases; unmatched junction bases: 4. The CDR3 bases are TGTGCCAGCAGCTTACGACAGGGGGCGAGCACTGAAGCTTTCTTT. It is translated as CASSLRQGASTEAFF.

The chain has TRBV9 and TRBJ2-2, with D possibly matching TRBD1 (5 bases). CDR1 and CDR2 from the germline V gene are SGDLS and YYNGEE. Trimming left V 3 bases short and J 1 base short, with 22 bases between. This CDR3 has 19 amino acids. CDR3 nucleotide sequence: TGTGCCAGCAGCGCTCGTTCCCCTGGGGCAGGGAAGAACACCGGGGAGCTGTTTTTT. Translated: CASSARSPGAGKNTGELFF.

This clone occurred a few times. The rearrangement uses TRBV7-9 and TRBJ1-1; weak D call: TRBD1 (6 bases). Germline CDR1 SEHNR, CDR2 FQNEAQ (reference sequence). Trimming stripped 4 bases from V and 1 base from J, with 25 bases between. The CDR3 sequence is 19 residues long. The DNA of the CDR3 is TGTGCCAGCAGCTCCCCTCGAAAGGGAGGGGGGTCATCGAACACTGAAGCTTTCTTT. Protein product: CASSSPRKGGGSSNTEAFF.

The CDR3 bases are TGTGCCAGCAGGTCAGGGGGCGCGGACTATGGCTACACCTTC. It encodes CASRSGGADYGYTF. The J gene is TRBJ1-2, the V gene TRBV2; TRBD1 matches at 8 bases. This CDR3 is 14 amino acids long. CDR1 SNHLY and CDR2 FYNNEI come from the germline V gene. V gave up 6 bases and J gave up 3 bases; unmatched junction bases: 6. The whole variable domain, filled in from reference TRBV2 and TRBJ1-2, reads EPEVTQTPSHQVTQMGQEVILRCVPISNHLYFYWYRQILGQKVEFLVSFYNNEISEKSEIFDDQFSVERPDGSNFTLKIRSTKLEDSAMYFCASRSGGADYGYTFGSGTRLTVV.

V is TRBV7-2 and J is TRBJ2-2, with D possibly being TRBD1 (5 bases). Germline V gene data show CDR1 as SGHTA and CDR2 as FQGNSA. Trimming pared 5 bases from V and 6 bases from J, leaving 10 bases between. The CDR3 sequence is 13 residues long. The CDR3 spells CASSPGLSGELFF. In nucleotides, the CDR3 is TGTGCCAGCAGCCCAGGGCTCTCCGGGGAGCTGTTTTTT. Full variable domain (rest looked up from reference TRBV7-2 and TRBJ2-2): GAGVSQSPSNKVTEKGKDVELRCDPISGHTALYWYRQSLGQGLEFLIYFQGNSAPDKSGLPSDRFSAERTGGSVSTLTIQRTQQEDSAVYLCASSPGLSGELFFGEGSRLTVL.

This clone has just a few counts. The chain joins TRBV28 to TRBJ2-2; D is possibly TRBD2 (6 bases). The CDR3 consists of 16 residues. Trimming cost V 2 bases and J 4 bases, with 14 bases left between them. CDR1 is MDHEN, CDR2 SYDVKM, per germline. The CDR3 sequence: CASSLVLASGTGELFF. CDR3 coding DNA: TGTGCCAGCAGTTTAGTCCTAGCGTCGGGCACCGGGGAGCTGTTTTTT.